This T cell receptor beta chain is from a study of T-cell reconstitution after alpha-beta-depleted transplantation in children. Overall study findings and caveats: Diversity and T-cell counts at one year after transplant derived mostly from new T cells.

Researchers prepared the TCRbeta library using unique molecular identifiers, the study reports. TCRdb reprocessed the PCR reads with MiXCR, giving one entry per CDR3 protein. The table lists 280,000 or so distinct CDR3 sequences, approximately 10% of them singletons, with 23% in the top ten. This clonotype has at least ten counts. Antigen specificity is unknown. The germline CDR1 and CDR2 sequences are SGHRS and YFSETQ. The CDR3 sequence is 15 residues long. The ends lost 3 bases at V and 1 base at J; junction bases unmatched: 7. The chain couples TRBV5-1 to TRBJ2-7; the match to TRBD1 covers 7 bases. The TCR was taken from a male patient aged 2-15 years who had a stem cell transplant for chronic granulomatous disease, so the T cells may come from the graft donor. The material sequenced was peripheral blood, taken 180 days after TCRalphabeta/CD19-depleted stem cell transplant. DNA of the CDR3: TGCGCCAGCAGCTGGGCCCCGGGACAGTCCTACGAGCAGTACTTC. Its translation: CASSWAPGQSYEQYF.